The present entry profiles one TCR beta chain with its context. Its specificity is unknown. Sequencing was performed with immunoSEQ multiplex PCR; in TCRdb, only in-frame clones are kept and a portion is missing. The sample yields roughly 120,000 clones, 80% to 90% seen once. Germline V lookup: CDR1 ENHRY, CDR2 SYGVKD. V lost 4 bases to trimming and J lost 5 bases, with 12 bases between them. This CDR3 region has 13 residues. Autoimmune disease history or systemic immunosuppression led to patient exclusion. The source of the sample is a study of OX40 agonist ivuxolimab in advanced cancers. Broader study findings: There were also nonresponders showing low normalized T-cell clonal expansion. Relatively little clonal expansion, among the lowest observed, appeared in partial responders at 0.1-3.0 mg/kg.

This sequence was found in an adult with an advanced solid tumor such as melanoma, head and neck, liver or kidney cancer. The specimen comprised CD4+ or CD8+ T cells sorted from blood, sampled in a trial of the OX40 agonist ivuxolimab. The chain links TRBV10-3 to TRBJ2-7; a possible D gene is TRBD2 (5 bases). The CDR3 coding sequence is TGTGCCATCAGTGTGAGGGAGCGCGACGAGCAGTACTTC. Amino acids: CAISVRERDEQYF.